What follows is one TCR beta chain and its context. Its antigen is as yet unknown. This specimen includes other DNA sequences encoding the same CDR3. The length of the CDR3 is 13 residues. V lost 1 base to trimming and J lost 4 bases, with 5 bases between them. The germline gives CDR1 SGHNT, CDR2 YENEEA. Whereas donors were nominally healthy upon sampling, unrecorded immune exposures were probable. The data were obtained in a study of cytomegalovirus exposure and HLA in healthy donors. The wider study: There were roughly 110 million unique TCR beta sequences, drawn from approximately 180 million T cells, in an earlier analysis.

Points from the study as a whole: Reportedly, HLA-A and HLA-B alleles of most subjects were accurately predicted from TCR beta. By a later analysis, the bulk of CMV-associated TCR beta chains appeared HLA-restricted.

PCR amplification relied on 60 Vbeta primers (plus 13 Jbeta primers). Libraries were prepared by immunoSEQ multiplex PCR; TCRdb keeps only in-frame clonotypes and omits some of them. Counted here are around 160,000 clones, about three quarters occurring once; the ten biggest clones make up under 5.5%. This TCR came from a young man in good health and CMV-seropositive. This sequence joins TRBV11-3 and TRBJ2-1; D possibly corresponds to TRBD1 (5 bases). Sequenced input: PBMCs. The CDR3 loop is CASSLGQYNEQFF. As DNA, the CDR3 is TGTGCCAGCAGCTTAGGACAGTACAATGAGCAGTTCTTC.